These 15 T cell receptor beta chains originate from one sample sequenced in a study of regulatory T cells in long-lasting Graves disease. Time point meaning: newly diagnosed GD, antithyroid drugs for less than 3 months. Following extraction of RNA from PBMCs, that RNA was used to make the TCR library. Combining iRepertoire HTBI primers with Arm-PCR of CDR3 regions, the authors built TCR beta libraries. MiXCR, run by TCRdb on the multiplex PCR reads, gives a single entry per CDR3 protein. Of approximately 470,000 distinct CDR3 sequences detected, 15% to 20% appear once; the ten largest clones hold approximately 12%. Another study also made use of these data, one on T cells in Graves' hyperthyroidism and ophthalmopathy.

The sample here was peripheral blood mononuclear cells (PBMCs), taken at new diagnosis, from a patient treated with antithyroid drugs. The receptors were sampled from a middle-aged man with Graves disease.

This clonotype has a handful of counts. V gene TRBV12-3 or TRBV12-4 combines with J gene TRBJ2-1; 11 nucleotides agree with TRBD2. CDR3 length: 19 amino acids. V lost 5 bases, J lost 0 bases, and 12 bases stayed unmatched. CDR3 DNA: TGTGCCAGCAGTCCCCGCGTTGGGACTAGCGGAAGCTCCTACAATGAGCAGTTCTTC. Its protein product is CASSPRVGTSGSSYNEQFF.

This clonotype has ten or more counts. The chain employs TRBV20-1 and TRBJ1-2, with 8 bases aligning to TRBD1. CDR3 size: 16 residues. Germline V lookup: CDR1 DFQATT, CDR2 SNEGSKA (reference sequence). The V gene end was trimmed by 6 bases and the J gene end by 4 bases; junction bases not matched to a gene: 16. The CDR3 region is CSASGQGAPTSYGYTF. CDR3 in DNA: TGCAGTGCAAGTGGACAGGGTGCCCCTACTAGCTATGGCTACACCTTC.

J is TRBJ2-1 and V is TRBV20-1, with D uncertain. Trimming pared 0 bases from V and 3 bases from J, leaving 12 bases between. There are 15 residues in the CDR3. Germline V gives CDR1 DFQATT, CDR2 SNEGSKA (reference sequence). CDR3 sequence: CSAREYLTDYNEQFF. DNA for the CDR3: TGCAGTGCTAGAGAATACCTCACAGACTACAATGAGCAGTTCTTC.

The chain has TRBV19 and TRBJ1-3; no clear D gene. There are 15 residues in the CDR3. Germline CDR1 reads LNHDA; CDR2 reads SQIVND (reference sequence). Trimming shortened V by 6 bases and J by 2 bases, and 14 bases separated the two germline ends. The CDR3 protein is CASRAGPGTGNTIYF. Written as DNA, the CDR3 is TGTGCCAGTAGGGCTGGGCCTGGCACTGGAAACACCATATATTTT.

Ten or more counts support this clonotype. This chain uses TRBV28 with TRBJ2-1; no reliable D call. The CDR3 runs 17 residues. Germline V CDR1 and CDR2: MDHEN, SYDVKM. V was shortened by 7 bases and J by 0 bases, with 19 bases between the two germline ends. As DNA, the CDR3 is TGTGCCAGCACCCCTTTAGCCTCACGATCCTCCTACAATGAGCAGTTCTTC. Amino acids: CASTPLASRSSYNEQFF.

This clonotype was detected many times. The chain uses TRBV11-2 and TRBJ2-3; D gene ambiguous. The length of the CDR3 is 15 residues. V was pared by 2 bases and J by 1 base, with 10 bases between. Germline values: CDR1 SGHAT, CDR2 FQNNGV. CDR3 in DNA: TGTGCCAGCAGCTTAAGCCCACGGGGCACAGATACGCAGTATTTT. Translating it yields CASSLSPRGTDTQYF.

This clonotype was detected a few times. The chain uses TRBV5-1 and TRBJ2-5; possibly TRBD1 or TRBD2 for D (6 bases each). Germline lookup yields CDR1 SGHRS and CDR2 YFSETQ. This CDR3 has 16 amino acids. Deletions cut 4 bases from V and 0 bases from J, with 16 bases between. This CDR3 reads CASSPGAAANQETQYF. The DNA for the CDR3 is TGCGCCAGCAGCCCGGGGGCAGCAGCCAACCAAGAGACCCAGTACTTC.

This clonotype was seen repeatedly, ten times or more. The rearrangement uses TRBV5-1 and TRBJ2-5; D unresolved. This CDR3 contains 12 residues. Trimming removed 0 bases from V and 5 bases from J, with 5 bases in between. Germline V gene data show CDR1 as SGHRS and CDR2 as YFSETQ. The CDR3 protein is CASSLADETQYF. CDR3 coding DNA: TGCGCCAGCAGCTTGGCCGATGAGACCCAGTACTTC.

The CDR3 sequence: CASTPLGVTEAFF. The CDR3 DNA is TGTGCCAGCACCCCTCTGGGGGTCACTGAAGCTTTCTTT. The chain has TRBV7-2 and TRBJ1-1; weak D call: TRBD1 (5 bases). V dropped 7 bases and J dropped 4 bases, with 13 bases sitting between them. This CDR3 has 13 amino acids. Germline CDR1 reads SGHTA; CDR2 reads FQGNSA.

This clonotype has a count of ten or more. The V call is TRBV2, the J call TRBJ2-6; maybe TRBD2 (6 bases). V was shortened by 4 bases and J by 0 bases, with 19 bases between the two germline ends. The CDR3 sequence is 19 residues long. CDR1 SNHLY and CDR2 FYNNEI come from the germline V gene. CDR3 coding DNA: TGTGCCAGCAGTGTTATCCGCGGGGTCGGGAGCTCTGGGGCCAACGTCCTGACTTTC. It is translated as CASSVIRGVGSSGANVLTF.

This clonotype was seen repeatedly, ten times or more. V is TRBV6-1 and J is TRBJ2-7, with D perhaps TRBD2 (6 bases). Trimming took off 6 bases at V and 1 base at J, with 16 bases between the two ends. The CDR3 covers 15 residues. CDR1 and CDR2 from the germline V gene are MNHNS and SASEGT. CDR3 nucleotide sequence: TGTGCCAGCAGACGGCGGGGCGCCACTTCCTACGAGCAGTACTTC. It specifies CASRRRGATSYEQYF.

This clonotype was seen repeatedly, ten times or more. The chain recombines TRBV12-5 with TRBJ2-1; 8 bases are shared with TRBD1. The CDR3 has 18 residues. V was pared by 8 bases and J by 3 bases, with 18 bases of the junction left unmatched. Per the germline V gene, CDR1 is LGHNT and CDR2 is FRNRAP. The CDR3 sequence is CASIADRGLRRYYNEQFF. As DNA, the CDR3 is TGTGCTAGTATCGCAGACAGGGGTTTGCGGCGCTACTACAATGAGCAGTTCTTC. The full variable domain, its missing parts supplied by reference TRBV12-5 and TRBJ2-1, is DARVTQTPRHKVTEMGQEVTMRCQPILGHNTVFWYRQTMMQGLELLAYFRNRAPLDDSGMPKDRFSAEMPDATLATLKIQPSEPRDSAVYFCASIADRGLRRYYNEQFFGPGTRLTVL.

There are many counts of this clonotype. The chain employs TRBV3-1 and TRBJ2-4; D uncertain. V was trimmed by 1 base and J by 3 bases, leaving 10 bases between them. The germline CDR1 and CDR2 sequences are LGHDT and YNNKEL (reference sequence). The CDR3 spans 15 residues. In nucleotides, the CDR3 is TGTGCCAGCAGCCAAGCGAGGCAGAACAAAAACATTCAGTACTTC. As protein: CASSQARQNKNIQYF.

This clonotype was found many times. The chain has TRBV20-1 and TRBJ1-2; D is undetermined. CDR1 and CDR2 from the germline V gene are DFQATT and SNEGSKA (reference sequence). The CDR3 is made up of 9 amino acids. CDR3 in amino acids: CTTNYGYTF. As DNA, the CDR3 is TGCACTACTAACTATGGCTACACCTTC.

This clonotype was recorded many times. The chain's CDR3 is CAISVQPDTEAFF. The CDR3 DNA reads as TGTGCCATCAGTGTACAGCCCGACACTGAAGCTTTCTTT. The chain combines TRBV10-3 with TRBJ1-1, with no clear D. The germline CDR1 and CDR2 sequences are ENHRY and SYGVKD. The CDR3 consists of 13 residues. V gave up 4 bases and J gave up 3 bases, with 9 bases separating them.